These 17 T cell receptor beta chains share one sample of origin, sequenced in a study of blood T cells in healthy people across ages. Together with a sample-barcoded 5' primer, a J-beta primer mix was included in a second PCR lasting roughly 6 to 12 cycles. TCRdb used MiXCR to reprocess the 5' RACE reads, holding one entry per CDR3 protein. The sample lists about 800,000 distinct CDR3 sequences, approximately 25% occurring once. This same sample was also part of a study on T cells of mothers and their children.

The sequencing sample was made of blood. The source of these receptors is a boy under 18 in good health.

This clonotype turned up a few times. The J gene is TRBJ2-2, the V gene TRBV29-1, with a weak D call TRBD1 (6 bases). The germline V and J ends were trimmed by 3 bases and 4 bases, with 15 bases remaining between them. This CDR3 contains 15 residues. Germline assignment: CDR1 SQVTM and CDR2 ANQGSEA. In nucleotides, the CDR3 is TGCAGCGTTGAGCTGGGGGCCCTAATCACCGGGGAGCTGTTTTTT. Its protein product is CSVELGALITGELFF.

A remark on this clonotype: One junction end does not reproduce the germline sequence, and a read error may be involved. The rearrangement uses TRBV4-1 and TRBJ2-2; 7 positions agree with TRBD1. Per germline, CDR1 MGHRA and CDR2 YSYEKL. The CDR3 runs 16 residues. CDR3 sequence reads: CTSSLPGQGDTGELFF. In nucleotides, the CDR3 is TGCACCAGCAGCCTCCCTGGGCAGGGGGACACCGGGGAGCTGTTTTTT.

The V and J genes are TRBV20-1 and TRBJ2-4; the match to TRBD2 covers 7 bases. This CDR3 region has 17 residues. Germline values: CDR1 DFQATT, CDR2 SNEGSKA (reference sequence). V was clipped by 3 bases and J by 0 bases; unmatched bases: 11. The CDR3 region is CSASGLADILAKNIQYF. CDR3 coding DNA: TGCAGTGCTAGTGGGCTAGCGGACATCCTAGCCAAAAACATTCAGTACTTC.

This rearrangement joins TRBV7-2 to TRBJ2-7; D perhaps matches TRBD1 (7 bases). The germline V gene encodes CDR1 SGHTA and CDR2 FQGNSA. Trimming pared 4 bases from V and 4 bases from J, leaving 17 bases between. This CDR3 has 15 residues. CDR3 nucleotide sequence: TGTGCCAGCAGCTACCGCGGAGGGGGCCTGTACGAGCAGTACTTC. It codes for CASSYRGGGLYEQYF. Based on the CDR3 plus reference TRBV7-2 and TRBJ2-7, the full variable domain is GAGVSQSPSNKVTEKGKDVELRCDPISGHTALYWYRQSLGQGLEFLIYFQGNSAPDKSGLPSDRFSAERTGGSVSTLTIQRTQQEDSAVYLCASSYRGGGLYEQYFGPGTRLTVT.

The chain is built from TRBV4-1 and TRBJ2-7; D gene unclear. Germline V gene data show CDR1 as MGHRA and CDR2 as YSYEKL. Trimming left V 0 bases short and J 2 bases short, with 11 bases between. CDR3 size: 15 residues. The chain's CDR3 is CASSQDWTATYEQYF. The CDR3 region has the DNA TGCGCCAGCAGCCAAGATTGGACGGCAACCTACGAGCAGTACTTC.

This clonotype was picked up a small number of times. The chain recombines TRBV6-2 or TRBV6-3 with TRBJ1-2; 11 bases match TRBD1. V lost 5 bases, J lost 3 bases, and 11 bases stayed unmatched. The CDR3 loop spans 17 amino acids. Germline V gene lookup returns CDR1 MNHEY and CDR2 SVGEGT. CDR3 in amino acids: CASSTWTGGSLDYGYTF. CDR3 coding DNA: TGTGCCAGCAGTACTTGGACAGGGGGCAGTTTGGACTATGGCTACACCTTC.

The chain joins TRBV7-2 to TRBJ1-3, with 8 bases matching TRBD1. V dropped 5 bases and J dropped 8; count of bases not matched to a gene: 8. Germline assignment: CDR1 SGHTA and CDR2 FQGNSA. The CDR3 length is 14 residues. CDR3 sequence reads: CASSQTGGPYTIYF. CDR3 DNA sequence: TGTGCCAGCAGCCAAACAGGGGGACCTTACACCATATATTTT.

This clonotype appeared a few times. The chain combines TRBV12-3 or TRBV12-4 with TRBJ2-5; D is unclear. With the DNA end fitting TRBJ2-1 better, the J assignment may be wrong. CDR3 size: 12 residues. The DNA for the CDR3 is TGTGCCAGCAGCCCTACAGACAATGAGCAGTTCTTC. Translated, it gives CASSPTDNEQFF.

The gene calls are TRBV29-1 and TRBJ2-1; D is possibly TRBD2 (6 bases). There are 14 residues in the CDR3. Germline-derived CDR1 and CDR2 are SQVTM and ANQGSEA. Trimming took off 7 bases at V and 0 bases at J, with 13 bases between the two ends. The CDR3 region has the DNA TGCAGCGCTCGGAGGGAGAACTCCTACAATGAGCAGTTCTTC. It codes for CSARRENSYNEQFF.

V and J are TRBV4-3 and TRBJ2-4; 10 nucleotides agree with TRBD1. The CDR3 runs 17 residues. Germline lookup yields CDR1 LGHNA and CDR2 YSLEER. The junction had 6 bases not matched to a gene; V was cut back by 1 base and J by 3 bases. CDR3 amino acids: CASSQGADRGYKNIQYF. The DNA of the CDR3 is TGCGCCAGCAGCCAAGGGGCGGACAGGGGGTACAAAAACATTCAGTACTTC.

In this sample, this clonotype turned up a few times. This chain connects TRBV5-1 to TRBJ2-5; D is possibly TRBD1 or TRBD2 (5 bases each). Germline CDR1 SGHRS, CDR2 YFSETQ. The CDR3 has 15 amino acids. V gave up 2 bases and J gave up 3 bases, with 14 bases separating them. The CDR3 reads CASSFGTGNKETQYF. DNA for the CDR3: TGCGCCAGCAGCTTCGGGACGGGGAATAAAGAGACCCAGTACTTC.

The table lists this clonotype with a few counts. This chain joins TRBV18 and TRBJ2-5; no clear D gene. Trimming stripped 3 bases from V and 5 bases from J, with 7 bases between. The length of the CDR3 is 12 residues. Germline-derived CDR1 and CDR2 are KGHSH and LQKENI. The CDR3 sequence is CASSPSLETQYF. The CDR3 DNA reads as TGTGCCAGCTCACCTTCTCTTGAGACCCAGTACTTC. The full variable domain, with the rest looked up from reference TRBV18 and TRBJ2-5, is NAGVMQNPRHLVRRRGQEARLRCSPMKGHSHVYWYRQLPEEGLKFMVYLQKENIIDESGMPKERFSAEFPKEGPSILRIQQVVRGDSAAYFCASSPSLETQYFGPGTRLLVL.

V is TRBV5-5 and J is TRBJ1-2; D unclear. The CDR3 extends over 15 amino acids. Trimming stripped 4 bases from V and 6 bases from J, with 19 bases between. Germline values: CDR1 SGHKS, CDR2 YYEKEE (reference sequence). The chain's CDR3 is CASSQSRDLGHGYTF. DNA of the CDR3: TGTGCCAGCAGCCAATCCCGGGATCTAGGGCATGGCTACACCTTC.

As concerns this clonotype: A junction end diverges from the germline sequence, so it may reflect a read error. The gene calls are TRBV7-7 and TRBJ2-5; D could derive from TRBD1 or TRBD2 (6 bases each). CDR1 and CDR2 (germline): SSHAT, FNYEAQ (reference sequence). The CDR3 covers 15 residues. The CDR3 sequence is CASSSYGGPEETQYF. The DNA of the CDR3 is TGTGCTAGCAGCTCATATGGGGGGCCGGAAGAGACCCAGTACTTC.

V is TRBV28 and J is TRBJ2-7, with 10 bases identical to TRBD2. The CDR3 loop spans 15 amino acids. In germline, CDR1 is MDHEN, CDR2 SYDVKM. V shed 8 bases, J shed 0 bases, and the junction held 7 bases outside the gene matches. The chain's CDR3 is CASQGTSASSYEQYF. The CDR3 DNA follows: TGTGCCAGCCAAGGGACTAGCGCCAGCTCCTACGAGCAGTACTTC.

V gene TRBV5-5 combines with J gene TRBJ2-4; 12 positions match TRBD2. CDR3 length equals 15 residues. The V gene end was trimmed by 3 bases and the J gene end by 3 bases; junction bases not matched to a gene: 1. Germline V CDR1 and CDR2: SGHKS, YYEKEE (reference sequence). The CDR3 DNA reads TGTGCCAGCAGCTGGACTAGCGGGAACAAAAACATTCAGTACTTC. Translating it yields CASSWTSGNKNIQYF.

The chain carries TRBV7-3 and TRBJ1-2, with 8 bases identical to TRBD1. Germline V gene data show CDR1 as SGHTA and CDR2 as FQGTGA. The CDR3 is made up of 20 amino acids. Trimming removed 4 bases from V and 2 bases from J; junction bases left unmatched: 21. CDR3 in amino acids: CASSYQHRGEQHLDNYGYTF. CDR3 DNA: TGTGCCAGCAGCTATCAACACAGGGGGGAACAACACCTCGACAACTATGGCTACACCTTC.